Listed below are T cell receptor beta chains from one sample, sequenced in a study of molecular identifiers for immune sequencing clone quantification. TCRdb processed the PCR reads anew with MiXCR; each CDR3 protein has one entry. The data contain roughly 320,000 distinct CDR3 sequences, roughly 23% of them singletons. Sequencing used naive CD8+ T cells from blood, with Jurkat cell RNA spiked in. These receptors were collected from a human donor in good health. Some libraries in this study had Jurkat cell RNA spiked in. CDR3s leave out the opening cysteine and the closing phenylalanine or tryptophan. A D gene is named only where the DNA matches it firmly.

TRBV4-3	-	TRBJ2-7	ASSQVESPTHEQY
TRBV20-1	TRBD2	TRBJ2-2	SARDLRPSGRRGTGELF
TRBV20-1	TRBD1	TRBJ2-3	SANSGTESTDTQY
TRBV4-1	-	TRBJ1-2	ASSQVGLGSYGYT
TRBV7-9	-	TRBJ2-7	ASSSTAWATGRYEQY
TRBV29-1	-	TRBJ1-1	SVVMGVAEAF
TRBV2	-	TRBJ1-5	ASSEDGAPYQPQH
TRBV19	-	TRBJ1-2	ASSGKLLHGYT
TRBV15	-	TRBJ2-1	ATSGGPWQF
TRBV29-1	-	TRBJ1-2	SVAGGSFGYGYT
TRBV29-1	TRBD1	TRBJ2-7	SVVWTGTGTHYEQY
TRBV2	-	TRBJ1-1	ASIGIMNTEAF
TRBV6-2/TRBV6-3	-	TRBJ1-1	ASSYESATYTEAF
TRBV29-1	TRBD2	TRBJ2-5	SVELPGSLAGVEETQY
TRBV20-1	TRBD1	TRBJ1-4	NARTGFNEKLF
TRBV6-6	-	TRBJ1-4	ASSYSFDYSRFEKLF